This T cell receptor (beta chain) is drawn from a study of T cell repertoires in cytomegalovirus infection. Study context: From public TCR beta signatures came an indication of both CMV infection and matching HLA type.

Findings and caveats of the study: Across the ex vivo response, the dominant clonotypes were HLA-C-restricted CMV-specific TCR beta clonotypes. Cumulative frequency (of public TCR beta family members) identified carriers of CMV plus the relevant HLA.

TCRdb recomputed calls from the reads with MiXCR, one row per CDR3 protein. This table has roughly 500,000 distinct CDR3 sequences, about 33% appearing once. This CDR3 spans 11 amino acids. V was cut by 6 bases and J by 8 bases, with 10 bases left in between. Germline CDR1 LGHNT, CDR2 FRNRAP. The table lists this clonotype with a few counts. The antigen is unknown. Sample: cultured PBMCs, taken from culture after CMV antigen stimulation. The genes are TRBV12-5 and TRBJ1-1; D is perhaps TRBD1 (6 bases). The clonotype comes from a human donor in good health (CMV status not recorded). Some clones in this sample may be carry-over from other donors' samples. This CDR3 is CASGTGPEAFF. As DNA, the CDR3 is TGTGCTAGTGGAACAGGGCCGGAAGCTTTCTTT.